This passage covers 32 T cell receptor beta chains from one sample sequenced in a study of blood T cells in healthy people across ages. A second PCR, run for roughly 7 to 12 cycles, used a sample-barcoded 5' primer plus a J-beta primer mix. TCRdb re-analysed the 5' RACE reads in MiXCR, keeping a single row per CDR3 protein. Among about 1,800,000 distinct CDR3 sequences listed, about 28% were seen once. Sequenced: blood. Receptor source: a woman aged 25 to 39 in good health.

This clonotype was found many times. The rearrangement uses TRBV10-3 and TRBJ2-5; D call uncertain. CDR3 length: 14 amino acids. Germline assignment: CDR1 ENHRY and CDR2 SYGVKD. V lost 0 bases to trimming and J lost 6 bases, with 11 bases between them. The CDR3 protein is CAISESPGRQTQYF. The DNA for the CDR3 is TGTGCCATCAGTGAGTCTCCCGGCCGCCAGACCCAGTACTTC.

The genes are TRBV6-1 and TRBJ1-5; TRBD1 aligns across 10 bases. Trimming at V came to 6 bases and at J to 4 bases, leaving 6 bases not matched to a gene. The germline V gene has CDR1 MNHNS and CDR2 SASEGT. This CDR3 spans 15 amino acids. The chain's CDR3 is CASRDTDRGNQPQHF. CDR3 sequence (DNA): TGTGCCAGCAGAGATACGGACAGGGGGAATCAGCCCCAGCATTTT.

Concerning this clonotype itself: This clone may be a read error of a much larger clone one base away. The conserved phenylalanine or tryptophan is not found at the CDR3 terminus, so this likely reflects a read error. The V gene is TRBV29-1, the J gene TRBJ2-1, with D unclear. CDR3 length: 11 amino acids. The germline CDR1 and CDR2 sequences are SQVTM and ANQGSEA. Trimming left V 6 bases short and J 5 bases short, with 8 bases between. CDR3 loop: CSVALHNEQFV. CDR3 nucleotides: TGCAGCGTGGCCTTGCACAATGAGCAGTTCGTC.

This clonotype turned up a few times. The CDR3 here is CASSDGRPEQYF. CDR3 nucleotide sequence: TGTGCCAGCAGTGACGGCCGTCCCGAGCAGTACTTC. The V and J genes are TRBV6-4 and TRBJ2-5; D remains unclear. The J call may be in error: the DNA end matches TRBJ2-7 better. The CDR3 contains 12 residues. Germline lookup yields CDR1 MRHNA and CDR2 SNTAGT.

The chain combines TRBV15 with TRBJ2-7; perhaps TRBD2 as D (6 bases). The CDR3 has 13 amino acids. V gave up 5 bases and J gave up 0 bases, with 8 bases separating them. Germline CDR1 is LNHNV and CDR2 is YYDKDF (reference sequence). Written as DNA, the CDR3 is TGTGCCACCAGCCTGGGGGGCTCCTACGAGCAGTACTTC. It is translated as CATSLGGSYEQYF.

The chain employs TRBV5-1 and TRBJ2-2, with D possibly TRBD2 on 5 matching bases. This CDR3 is built from 14 residues. V lost 5 bases, J lost 6 bases, and 14 bases lay in between. Germline V lookup: CDR1 SGHRS, CDR2 YFSETQ. In DNA, the CDR3 is TGCGCCAGCAGTATAATTTCGAGGGCCGGGGAGCTGTTTTTT. This sequence encodes CASSIISRAGELFF.

This chain joins TRBV27 and TRBJ1-2; the D gene is possibly TRBD1 (6 bases). This CDR3 is 16 amino acids long. Germline CDR1 and CDR2: MNHEY and SMNVEV (reference sequence). The V gene lost 4 bases and the J gene lost 4 bases, with 19 bases spanning the gap. The CDR3: CASSSFAHREGYGYTF. The CDR3 DNA follows: TGTGCCAGCAGTTCCTTCGCTCACAGGGAGGGCTATGGCTACACCTTC.

The V call is TRBV11-2, the J call TRBJ2-5, with TRBD2 matching 11 bases. The junction had 17 bases not matched to a gene; V was cut back by 3 bases and J by 11 bases. Germline V lookup: CDR1 SGHAT, CDR2 FQNNGV. The CDR3 spans 17 residues. CDR3 in DNA: TGTGCCAGCAGCTTCCTAGCGGGGGGCTCCACCTACAATGAGCAGTACTTC. It specifies CASSFLAGGSTYNEQYF.

This clonotype was seen ten or more times. The chain couples TRBV4-1 to TRBJ2-5, with D tentatively TRBD2 (6 bases). Per germline, CDR1 MGHRA and CDR2 YSYEKL. Trimming cost V 0 bases and J 5 bases, with 13 bases left between them. The CDR3 loop spans 15 amino acids. CDR3 protein: CASSQDLAGTETQYF. For the CDR3, the DNA is TGCGCCAGCAGCCAAGATTTGGCGGGGACGGAGACCCAGTACTTC.

This clonotype was seen a handful of times. Here the CDR3 DNA reads TGCAGTGCTCGGGGCCGTGGGGAGAATGAGCAGTTCTTC. This codes for CSARGRGENEQFF. This chain joins TRBV20-1 and TRBJ2-1; D may be TRBD1 or TRBD2 (5 bases each). Germline V CDR1 and CDR2: DFQATT, SNEGSKA (reference sequence). This CDR3 is 13 amino acids long. With 5 bases removed from V and 7 bases from J, the gap between germline ends came to 15 bases.

The chain links TRBV14 to TRBJ2-3; tentative D call: TRBD1 (5 bases). The CDR3 runs to 18 residues. Trimming left V 0 bases short and J 5 bases short, with 21 bases between. Germline lookup yields CDR1 SGHDN and CDR2 FVKESK. CDR3 protein: CASSQDFAGWRPGDTQYF. The CDR3 nucleotides are TGTGCCAGCAGCCAAGATTTCGCAGGGTGGAGACCGGGAGATACGCAGTATTTT. The full variable domain, with the rest looked up from reference TRBV14 and TRBJ2-3, is EAGVTQFPSHSVIEKGQTVTLRCDPISGHDNLYWYRRVMGKEIKFLLHFVKESKQDESGMPNNRFLAERTGGTYSTLKVQPAELEDSGVYFCASSQDFAGWRPGDTQYFGPGTRLTVL.

The V call is TRBV20-1, the J call TRBJ2-3; TRBD2 is a possible D gene (5 bases). The CDR3 runs 16 residues. CDR1 is DFQATT, CDR2 SNEGSKA, per germline (reference sequence). V lost 6 bases and J 2 bases, leaving 21 bases between the germline ends. The CDR3 nucleotides are TGCAGTGCCCCCATCGGGTCCCTAGCAATCACAGATACGCAGTATTTT. Its protein product is CSAPIGSLAITDTQYF.

This clonotype was seen many times. This sequence joins TRBV3-1 and TRBJ2-1, with TRBD1 as a possible D gene (5 bases). The CDR3 totals 14 residues. CDR1 and CDR2 (germline): LGHDT, YNNKEL (reference sequence). V lost 4 bases, J lost 6 bases, and 13 bases lay in between. CDR3 DNA sequence: TGTGCCAGCAGCCCGGACACCATCGGCAATGAGCAGTTCTTC. It is translated as CASSPDTIGNEQFF.

The rearrangement links TRBV6-5 to TRBJ2-2, with a possible D match to TRBD2 (5 bases). The CDR3 runs 16 residues. Deletions cut 0 bases from V and 7 bases from J, with 15 bases between. Germline V lookup: CDR1 MNHEY, CDR2 SVGAGI. In DNA, the CDR3 is TGTGCCAGCAGTTACTCCACTGGCGGGTTGGGCGGGGAGCTGTTTTTT. As protein: CASSYSTGGLGGELFF.

The gene calls are TRBV20-1 and TRBJ2-1, with D maybe TRBD2 (6 bases). Trimming left V 2 bases short and J 5 bases short, with 10 bases between. Germline V gene sequence: CDR1 DFQATT, CDR2 SNEGSKA (reference sequence). The CDR3 contains 13 residues. CDR3 region: CSARPGGDNEQFF. CDR3 nucleotide sequence: TGCAGTGCTAGACCGGGCGGGGACAATGAGCAGTTCTTC.

There are many counts of this clonotype. The chain has TRBV28 and TRBJ2-7, with D tentatively TRBD2 (6 bases). The CDR3 contains 13 residues. The V end was cut by 8 bases, the J end by 4 bases, with 15 bases between. CDR1 and CDR2 from the germline V gene are MDHEN and SYDVKM. CDR3 DNA: TGTGCCAGCGGCAGAAACGGGGGTTACGAGCAGTACTTC. This sequence encodes CASGRNGGYEQYF. Based on the CDR3 plus reference TRBV28 and TRBJ2-7, the full variable domain is DVKVTQSSRYLVKRTGEKVFLECVQDMDHENMFWYRQDPGLGLRLIYFSYDVKMKEKGDIPEGYSVSREKKERFSLILESASTNQTSMYLCASGRNGGYEQYFGPGTRLTVT.

This clonotype was counted a few times. The V gene is TRBV21-1, the J gene TRBJ2-5; TRBD2 reflects the table's D call only, with no check against the DNA. TRBV21-1 is assigned pseudogene status. The CDR3 loop spans 15 amino acids. Here the CDR3 DNA reads TGTGCCGGCAGCAAAGGCGGCAGGGTGTCGGAGACCCAGTACTTC. Amino acid sequence: CAGSKGGRVSETQYF.

This clonotype was seen a handful of times. V usage is TRBV5-1 and J usage is TRBJ2-1; perhaps TRBD1 as D (5 bases). Deletions cut 0 bases from V and 4 bases from J, with 11 bases between. Germline-derived CDR1 and CDR2 are SGHRS and YFSETQ. The CDR3 consists of 15 residues. The CDR3 is CASSLAQGRYNEQFF. The CDR3 DNA sequence: TGCGCCAGCAGCTTGGCCCAGGGCAGGTACAATGAGCAGTTCTTC.

This chain connects TRBV5-1 to TRBJ2-2, with 10 bases identical to TRBD2. The trim removed 7 bases at V and 1 base at J, leaving 4 bases unmatched. CDR1 is SGHRS and CDR2 is YFSETQ in the germline V gene. The CDR3 totals 15 residues. The CDR3 DNA is TGCGCCAGCGAAATAGCGGGAGGGAACACCGGGGAGCTGTTTTTT. Protein sequence: CASEIAGGNTGELFF.

The genes are TRBV7-3 and TRBJ1-2; no clear D. Germline V lookup: CDR1 SGHTA, CDR2 FQGTGA. V lost 5 bases to trimming and J lost 8 bases, with 21 bases between them. The CDR3 has 15 amino acids. For the CDR3, the DNA is TGTGCCAGCAGCCCCCCCGGCTTTGGGGAAAAAGGCTACACCTTC. This encodes CASSPPGFGEKGYTF.

This clonotype was seen only a few times. The rearrangement links TRBV20-1 to TRBJ2-3; 9 positions match TRBD1. Trimming at V came to 3 bases and at J to 5 bases, leaving 9 bases not matched to a gene. CDR3 size: 15 residues. Germline CDR1 and CDR2: DFQATT and SNEGSKA (reference sequence). The CDR3 DNA reads as TGCAGTGCTAGTCACCCGGGACAGGGTGAAGATACGCAGTATTTT. Translating it yields CSASHPGQGEDTQYF.

The chain employs TRBV7-9 and TRBJ2-2; D is uncertain. The CDR3 has 16 amino acids. The germline V gene has CDR1 SEHNR and CDR2 FQNEAQ (reference sequence). Trimming removed 0 bases from V and 1 base from J, with 9 bases in between. Here the CDR3 DNA reads TGTGCCAGCAGCTTAGCGCCCACTTTGAACACCGGGGAGCTGTTTTTT. Protein: CASSLAPTLNTGELFF.

There are a few counts of this clonotype. The rearrangement links TRBV20-1 to TRBJ1-6; D remains ambiguous. The CDR3 has 15 residues. The germline V gene encodes CDR1 DFQATT and CDR2 SNEGSKA (reference sequence). Trimming removed 1 base from V and 7 bases from J, with 14 bases in between. The CDR3 bases are TGCAGTGCTAGAGCCCTTGGGGTTCGCAATTCACCCCTCCACTTT. Translated, it gives CSARALGVRNSPLHF.

Turning to this clonotype: A read error may produce the germline difference seen at one junction end. This chain links TRBV12-3 or TRBV12-4 with TRBJ2-3; 11 bases fit TRBD1. The CDR3 consists of 13 residues. CDR3 DNA sequence: TGTGCCAGCAAGGGGACAGGGGGAGATACGCTGTATTTT. Translation: CASKGTGGDTLYF.

This clonotype was detected many times. DNA of the CDR3: TGTGCCAGCAGCTTAGGGGGACAGGGCTCCTACGAGCAGTACTTC. It encodes CASSLGGQGSYEQYF. The J gene is TRBJ2-7, the V gene TRBV13; 9 positions agree with TRBD1. The V segment lost 0 bases and the J segment 0 bases; nucleotides outside the gene matches: 0. Germline lookup yields CDR1 PRHDT and CDR2 FYEKMQ (reference sequence). CDR3 size: 15 residues.

Only a few counts were recorded for this clonotype. The J gene is TRBJ2-5, the V gene TRBV20-1; a weak D match, TRBD2 (5 bases). The J call may be in error: the DNA end matches TRBJ2-7 better. This CDR3 contains 13 residues. Germline CDR1 reads DFQATT; CDR2 reads SNEGSKA (reference sequence). CDR3: CSAPRTGENEQYF. CDR3 coding DNA: TGCAGTGCTCCCCGGACCGGGGAGAACGAGCAGTACTTC.

CDR3 region: CASSLAPDRGNTEAFF. The DNA of the CDR3 is TGTGCCAGCAGTTTAGCCCCGGACAGGGGGAACACTGAAGCTTTCTTT. The chain has TRBV27 and TRBJ1-1; 9 nucleotides line up with TRBD1. The CDR3 consists of 16 residues. Germline CDR1 reads MNHEY; CDR2 reads SMNVEV (reference sequence). Trimming removed 2 bases from V and 1 base from J; junction bases left unmatched: 5.

The gene calls are TRBV7-2 and TRBJ2-4, with 14 bases that match TRBD2. The end of the DNA aligns better with TRBJ2-7, so the J call may be wrong. This CDR3 is 15 amino acids long. The germline V gene encodes CDR1 SGHTA and CDR2 FQGNSA. In DNA form, the CDR3 reads TGTACCAGCAGCTGGGGACTAGCGGGAGTAGACGAGCAGTACTTC. Protein product: CTSSWGLAGVDEQYF.

This clonotype came up a few times. The rearrangement links TRBV7-2 to TRBJ2-1; 8 positions match TRBD1. CDR3 length: 16 residues. Looked up from germline, CDR1 is SGHTA and CDR2 is FQGNSA. The junction had 10 bases not matched to a gene; V was cut back by 5 bases and J by 4 bases. The CDR3 protein is CASSVQRDRRYNEQFF. The CDR3 DNA is TGTGCCAGCAGCGTACAGAGGGACAGGCGTTACAATGAGCAGTTCTTC.

A note on this clonotype: This may be a read error: a much more frequent sequence differs by one nucleotide. The genes are TRBV20-1 and TRBJ2-7, with TRBD1 matching over 10 bases. Trimming removed 4 bases from V and 7 bases from J; junction bases left unmatched: 13. The germline V gene has CDR1 DFQATT and CDR2 SNEGSKA (reference sequence). This CDR3 contains 15 residues. The CDR3 sequence is CSAMRDDRGQGEQYF. CDR3 coding DNA: TGCAGTGCTATGAGGGATGACAGGGGGCAGGGAGAGCAGTACTTC.

This chain uses TRBV10-1 with TRBJ2-3, with 9 bases fitting TRBD2. The germline V gene has CDR1 WNHNN and CDR2 SYGVQD (reference sequence). The V segment lost 4 bases and the J segment 1 base; nucleotides outside the gene matches: 3. The CDR3 runs to 15 residues. As DNA, the CDR3 is TGCGCCAGCAGTGGGATAGCGGGGGGCACAGATACGCAGTATTTT. This translates into CASSGIAGGTDTQYF.

The sample holds a few counts of this clonotype. V is TRBV2 and J is TRBJ2-7; 10 nucleotides match TRBD2. This CDR3 is built from 14 residues. Germline CDR1 is SNHLY and CDR2 is FYNNEI. With V trimmed by 4 bases and J by 3 bases, 3 bases remained unmatched. The CDR3 nucleotides are TGTGCCAGCAGTGGGGGACTAGCGAACTACGAGCAGTACTTC. As protein: CASSGGLANYEQYF.